These 5 T cell receptor beta chains were all obtained from the same sample, sequenced in a study of blood T cell repertoires in COVID-19. Clones were sequenced by immunoSEQ multiplex PCR, and TCRdb holds only the in-frame ones, with some missing. Among tens of thousands of clones listed, roughly 80% were seen once. Sequenced: peripheral blood. Every receptor here comes from a woman older than 75 with active or convalescent COVID-19.

The chain is built from TRBV6-5 and TRBJ2-2, with TRBD1 matching over 8 bases. There are 13 residues in the CDR3. With 11 bases clipped from V and 7 bases from J, the junction kept 9 bases outside the gene matches. Germline CDR1 is MNHEY and CDR2 is SVGAGI. As DNA, the CDR3 is TGTGCCGGTTGGACAGGGATCGGCGGGGAGCTGTTTTTT. It codes for CAGWTGIGGELFF.

The chain uses TRBV5-1 and TRBJ1-5; D possibly corresponds to TRBD1 (5 bases). CDR3 length: 15 amino acids. Deletions cut 5 bases from V and 1 base from J, with 13 bases between. Germline-derived CDR1 and CDR2 are SGHRS and YFSETQ. The chain's CDR3 is CASRRGTQSNQPQHF. The CDR3 coding sequence is TGCGCCAGCAGACGGGGGACCCAAAGCAATCAGCCCCAGCATTTT.

The chain is built from TRBV18 and TRBJ1-4; D gene uncertain. The germline V and J ends were trimmed by 6 bases and 6 bases, with 23 bases remaining between them. Per germline, CDR1 KGHSH and CDR2 LQKENI. The CDR3 has 17 amino acids. CDR3 DNA: TGTGCCAGCTCTCGCTCTGCTCTGGCGGGGAACGATGAAAAACTGTTTTTT. Its translation: CASSRSALAGNDEKLFF.

The V and J genes are TRBV4-1 and TRBJ2-7, with TRBD2 as a possible D gene (6 bases). Germline CDR1 reads MGHRA; CDR2 reads YSYEKL. The CDR3 totals 16 residues. Deletions cut 1 base from V and 1 base from J, with 14 bases between. CDR3 nucleotide sequence: TGCGCCAGCAGCCAAGTTCCCGGACTACGATCCTACGAGCAGTACTTC. Encoded protein: CASSQVPGLRSYEQYF.

This chain uses TRBV6-1 with TRBJ1-5; 7 bases agree with TRBD1. Trimming cost V 6 bases and J 5 bases; bases outside gene matches: 10. The CDR3 totals 15 residues. Germline CDR1 and CDR2: MNHNS and SASEGT. The CDR3 coding sequence is TGTGCCAGCAGCCGCGACAGGGATTACCATCAGCCCCAGCATTTT. Translated: CASSRDRDYHQPQHF.